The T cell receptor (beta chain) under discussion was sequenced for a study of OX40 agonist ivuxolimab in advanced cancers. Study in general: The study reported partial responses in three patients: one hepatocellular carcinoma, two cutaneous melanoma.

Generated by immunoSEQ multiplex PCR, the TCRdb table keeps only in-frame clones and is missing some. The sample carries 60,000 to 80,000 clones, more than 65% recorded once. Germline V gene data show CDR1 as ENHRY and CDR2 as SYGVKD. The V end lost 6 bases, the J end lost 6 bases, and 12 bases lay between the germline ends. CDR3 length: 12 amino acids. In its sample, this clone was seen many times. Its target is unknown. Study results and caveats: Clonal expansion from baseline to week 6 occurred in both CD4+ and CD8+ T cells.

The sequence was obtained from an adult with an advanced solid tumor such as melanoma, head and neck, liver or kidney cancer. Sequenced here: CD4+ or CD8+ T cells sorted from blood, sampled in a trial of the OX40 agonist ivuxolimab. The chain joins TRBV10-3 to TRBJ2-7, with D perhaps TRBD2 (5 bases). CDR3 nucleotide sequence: TGTGCCATCAGGGAGGTGGGGAGCGAGCAGTACTTC. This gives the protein CAIREVGSEQYF.